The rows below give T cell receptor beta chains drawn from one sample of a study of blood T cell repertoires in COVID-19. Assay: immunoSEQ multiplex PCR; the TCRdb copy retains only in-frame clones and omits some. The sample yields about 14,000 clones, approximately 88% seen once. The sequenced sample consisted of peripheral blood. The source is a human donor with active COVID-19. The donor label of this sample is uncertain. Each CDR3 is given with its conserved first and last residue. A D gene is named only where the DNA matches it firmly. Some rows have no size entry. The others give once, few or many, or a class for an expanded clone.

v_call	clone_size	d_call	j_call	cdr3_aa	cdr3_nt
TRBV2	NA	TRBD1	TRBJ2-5	CASRRDREGETQYF	TGTGCCAGCAGGAGGGACAGGGAGGGTGAGACCCAGTACTTC
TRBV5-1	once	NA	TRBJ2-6	CASSFGGSGANVLTF	TGCGCCAGCAGCTTCGGGGGCTCTGGGGCCAACGTCCTGACTTTC
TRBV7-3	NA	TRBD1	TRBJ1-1	CASSLQGAGSEAFF	TGTGCCAGCAGCTTACAGGGGGCAGGCTCTGAAGCTTTCTTT
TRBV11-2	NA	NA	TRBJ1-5	CASSLSGGVRNQPQHF	TGTGCCAGCAGCCTTTCTGGGGGGGTAAGGAATCAGCCCCAGCATTTT
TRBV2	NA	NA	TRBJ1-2	CASSTTGGTYGYTF	TGTGCCAGCAGTACCACGGGGGGGACCTATGGCTACACCTTC
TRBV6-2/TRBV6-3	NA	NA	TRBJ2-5	CASSSGYEETQYF	TGTGCCAGCAGTTCAGGGTATGAGGAGACCCAGTACTTC
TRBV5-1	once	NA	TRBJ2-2	CASSKGADPTGELFF	TGCGCCAGCAGCAAAGGAGCGGATCCCACCGGGGAGCTGTTTTTT
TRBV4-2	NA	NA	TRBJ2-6	CASSRAEVSSGANVLTF	TGTGCCAGCAGCCGGGCAGAAGTAAGCTCTGGGGCCAACGTCCTGACTTTC
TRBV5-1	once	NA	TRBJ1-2	CASSLEAGAYGYTF	TGCGCCAGCAGCTTGGAAGCGGGGGCGTATGGCTACACCTTC
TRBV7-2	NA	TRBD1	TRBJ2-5	CASSSNRGKETQYF	TGTGCCAGCAGCTCGAACAGGGGAAAAGAGACCCAGTACTTC
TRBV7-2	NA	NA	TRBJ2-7	CASSLARDRPNYEQYF	TGTGCCAGCAGCTTAGCAAGAGACAGGCCCAACTACGAGCAGTACTTC
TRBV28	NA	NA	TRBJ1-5	CASSPSYQPQHF	TGTGCCAGCAGTCCAAGCTATCAGCCCCAGCATTTT
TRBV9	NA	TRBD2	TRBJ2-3	CASSLRGGVEDTQYF	TGTGCCAGCAGCCTCCGGGGAGGGGTGGAAGATACGCAGTATTTT
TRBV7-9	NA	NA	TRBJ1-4	CASSLAGARGEKLFF	TGTGCCAGCAGCTTAGCAGGGGCTCGAGGAGAAAAACTGTTTTTT
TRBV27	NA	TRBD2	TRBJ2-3	CASSLSASGTTDTQYF	TGTGCCAGCAGTTTATCGGCCAGCGGGACGACAGATACGCAGTATTTT
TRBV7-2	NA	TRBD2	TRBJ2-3	CASSLAGTNRIAQYF	TGTGCCAGCAGCTTAGCGGGGACTAATCGGATCGCGCAGTATTTT
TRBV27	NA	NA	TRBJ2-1	CATARENTYNEQFF	TGTGCCACCGCCCGGGAGAACACCTACAATGAGCAGTTCTTC
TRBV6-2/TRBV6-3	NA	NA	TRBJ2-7	CASSYPLGYEQYF	TGTGCCAGCAGTTACCCGCTAGGCTACGAGCAGTACTTC
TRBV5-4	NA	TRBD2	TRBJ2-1	CASSIGTSRYNEQFF	TGTGCCAGCAGCATCGGGACTAGCAGGTACAATGAGCAGTTCTTC
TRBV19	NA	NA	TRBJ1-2	CASSPQQAPVGYTF	TGTGCCAGTAGTCCTCAACAGGCCCCCGTCGGCTACACCTTC
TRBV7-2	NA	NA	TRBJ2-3	CASSLVFEAGAGDTQYF	TGTGCCAGCAGCTTAGTGTTTGAGGCAGGGGCTGGAGATACGCAGTATTTT
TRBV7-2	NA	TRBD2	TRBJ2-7	CASSPGGGLAGGTYEQYF	TGTGCCAGCAGCCCCGGAGGGGGACTAGCGGGAGGTACCTACGAGCAGTACTTC
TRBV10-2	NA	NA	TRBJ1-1	CASSEAGDTEAFF	TGCGCCAGCAGTGAGGCGGGGGACACTGAAGCTTTCTTT
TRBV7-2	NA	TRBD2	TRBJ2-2	CASTRSGVGELFF	TGTGCCAGCACCCGAAGCGGGGTCGGGGAGCTGTTTTTT
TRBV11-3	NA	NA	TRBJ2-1	CASSQAGGEAANEQFF	TGTGCCAGCAGCCAGGCCGGGGGAGAGGCGGCCAATGAGCAGTTCTTC
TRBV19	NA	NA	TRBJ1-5	CASSIGGGWNQPQHF	TGTGCCAGTAGTATAGGAGGGGGTTGGAATCAGCCCCAGCATTTT
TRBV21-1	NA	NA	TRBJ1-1	CASSKISGQGNSNTEAFF	TGTGCCAGCAGCAAGATAAGTGGACAGGGAAACTCGAACACTGAAGCTTTCTTT
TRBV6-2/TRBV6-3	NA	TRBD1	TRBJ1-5	CASSTWTGSNQPQHF	TGTGCCAGCAGCACCTGGACAGGGAGCAATCAGCCCCAGCATTTT
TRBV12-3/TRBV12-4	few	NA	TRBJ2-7	CASRNRKYEQYF	TGTGCCAGCAGAAACAGAAAATACGAGCAGTACTTC
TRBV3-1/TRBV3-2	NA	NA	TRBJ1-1	CASSQFPATEAFF	TGTGCCAGCAGCCAATTCCCCGCGACTGAAGCTTTCTTT
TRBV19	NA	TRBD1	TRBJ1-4	CASSIQTGGAQLFF	TGTGCCAGTAGTATACAAACAGGGGGCGCGCAACTGTTTTTT
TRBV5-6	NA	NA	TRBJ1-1	CASSLDWSEAFF	TGTGCCAGCAGCTTGGACTGGAGTGAAGCTTTCTTT